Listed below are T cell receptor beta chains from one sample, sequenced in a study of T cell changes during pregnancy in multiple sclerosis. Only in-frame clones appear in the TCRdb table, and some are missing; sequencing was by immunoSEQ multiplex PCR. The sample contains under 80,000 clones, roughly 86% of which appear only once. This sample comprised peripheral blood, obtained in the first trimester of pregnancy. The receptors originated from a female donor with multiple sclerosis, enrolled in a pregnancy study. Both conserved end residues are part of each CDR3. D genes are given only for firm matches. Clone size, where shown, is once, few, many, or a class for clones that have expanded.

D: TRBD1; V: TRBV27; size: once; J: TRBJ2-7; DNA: TGTGCCAGCAGCGGGCAGGGGGCGTCCTACGAGCAGTACTTC; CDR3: CASSGQGASYEQYF
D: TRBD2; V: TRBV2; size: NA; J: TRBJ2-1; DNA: TGTGCCAGCTTGAGTAGACTAGCGAGGGGAGGGCAGTTCTTC; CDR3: CASLSRLARGGQFF
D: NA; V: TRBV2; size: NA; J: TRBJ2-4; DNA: TGTGCCAGCAGAAACAGTTACAAAAACATTCAGTACTTC; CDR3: CASRNSYKNIQYF
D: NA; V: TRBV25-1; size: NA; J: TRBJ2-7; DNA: TGTGCCAGCAGTGAATCTACTGATCAGTACTTC; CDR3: CASSESTDQYF
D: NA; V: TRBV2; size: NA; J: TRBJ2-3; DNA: TGTGCCAGCATTATCGCAGGAGGCGATACGCAGTATTTT; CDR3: CASIIAGGDTQYF
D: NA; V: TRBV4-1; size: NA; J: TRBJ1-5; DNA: TGCGCCAGCAGCCAAGGGCTCAAAGGGGTTAGCAATCAGCCCCAGCATTTT; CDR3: CASSQGLKGVSNQPQHF
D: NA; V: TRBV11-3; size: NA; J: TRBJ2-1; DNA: TGTGCCAGCAGCGCCGGCTCCTACAATGAGCAGTTCTTC; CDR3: CASSAGSYNEQFF
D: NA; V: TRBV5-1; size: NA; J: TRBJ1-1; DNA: TGCGCCAGCAGCTTGGGACAGAAGAACACTGAAGCTTTCTTT; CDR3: CASSLGQKNTEAFF
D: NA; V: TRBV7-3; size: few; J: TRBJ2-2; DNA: TGTGCCAGCAGCCACCAACAGGGGGGGAACGCCGGGGAGCTGTTTTTT; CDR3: CASSHQQGGNAGELFF
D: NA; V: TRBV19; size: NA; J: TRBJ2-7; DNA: TGTGCCAGTAGTGAGATCGGCTACGAGCAGTACTTC; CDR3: CASSEIGYEQYF
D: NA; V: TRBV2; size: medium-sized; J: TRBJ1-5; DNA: TGTGCCACCGCCCCGGATGCAGGGCGCAATCAGCCCCAGCATTTT; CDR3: CATAPDAGRNQPQHF
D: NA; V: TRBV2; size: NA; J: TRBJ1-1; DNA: TGTGCCATTTCACGGTCGCCGCGTGAAGCTTTCTTT; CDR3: CAISRSPREAFF
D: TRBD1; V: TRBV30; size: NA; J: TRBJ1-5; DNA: TGTGCCTGGGGACCCCAAAAATCAGGGACAGCGTATAGCAATCAGCCCCAGCATTTT; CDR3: CAWGPQKSGTAYSNQPQHF
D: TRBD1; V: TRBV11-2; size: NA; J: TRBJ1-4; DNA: TGTGCCAGCAGCTACCTACAGGGGGCGGATGAAAAACTGTTTTTT; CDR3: CASSYLQGADEKLFF
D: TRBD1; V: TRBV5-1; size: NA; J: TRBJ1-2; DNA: TGCGCCAGCAGAGGACAGGGTGGAAGCGGCTACACCTTC; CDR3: CASRGQGGSGYTF
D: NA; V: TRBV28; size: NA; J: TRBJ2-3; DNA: TGTGGGGTAGCGCGGGGTAGCACAGATACGCAGTATTTT; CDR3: CGVARGSTDTQYF
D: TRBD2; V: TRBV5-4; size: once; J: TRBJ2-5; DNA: TGTGCCAGCAGCTTGGCCGGGGGGCAAGAGACCCAGTACTTC; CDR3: CASSLAGGQETQYF
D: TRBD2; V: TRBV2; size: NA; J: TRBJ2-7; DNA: TGTGCCAGCAGCGCCCCGGGACTAGCCTCCGAGCAGTACTTC; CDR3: CASSAPGLASEQYF
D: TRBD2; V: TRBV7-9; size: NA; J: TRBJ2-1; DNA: TGTGCCAGCAGCTCCGGGACTAGCAGCAATGAGCAGTTCTTC; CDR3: CASSSGTSSNEQFF
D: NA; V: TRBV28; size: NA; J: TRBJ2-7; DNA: TGTGCCAGCAGTAAGACAGGTGCCTACGAGCAGTACTTC; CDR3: CASSKTGAYEQYF
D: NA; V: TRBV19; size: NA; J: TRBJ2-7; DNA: TGTGCCAGTAGTGTTGGGACGGACAGCTCCTACGAGCAGTACTTC; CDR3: CASSVGTDSSYEQYF
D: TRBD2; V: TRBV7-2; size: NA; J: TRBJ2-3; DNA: TGTGCCAGCAGCTTACACCGTACTAGCGGGGTATCAGATACGCAGTATTTT; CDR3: CASSLHRTSGVSDTQYF
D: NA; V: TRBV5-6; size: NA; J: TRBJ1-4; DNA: TGTGCCAGCAGCTTAGGACAGCCCAATGAAAAACTGTTTTTT; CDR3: CASSLGQPNEKLFF
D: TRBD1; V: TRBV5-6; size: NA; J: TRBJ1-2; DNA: TGTGCCAGCAGTTCCGGGACAGGACGGTCCTATGGCTACACCTTC; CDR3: CASSSGTGRSYGYTF
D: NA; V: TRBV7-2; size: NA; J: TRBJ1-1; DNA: TGTGCCAGCAGCCCCGTCGGGGGGCACACTGAAGCTTTCTTT; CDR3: CASSPVGGHTEAFF
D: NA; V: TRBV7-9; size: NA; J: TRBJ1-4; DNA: TGTGCCAGCAGCTTCGGGGATCGGGGAAATGAAAAACTGTTTTTT; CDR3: CASSFGDRGNEKLFF
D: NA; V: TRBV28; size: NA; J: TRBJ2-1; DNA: TGTGCCAGCACGGGAGCGCCGAACTACAATGAGCAGTTCTTC; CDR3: CASTGAPNYNEQFF
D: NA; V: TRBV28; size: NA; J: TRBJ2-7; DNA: TGTGCCAGCAGTTTAGAGGGTTGGGGCTACGAGCAGTACTTC; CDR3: CASSLEGWGYEQYF